This T cell receptor (beta chain) comes out of a study of long-term antiretroviral therapy in people with HIV. Assay version v3.0 of immunoSEQ was used, and it was run at survey level. Here immunoSEQ multiplex PCR was the method, and the copy in TCRdb shows in-frame clones only, minus some. The sample includes 25,000 to 35,000 clones, around 96% of them seen just once. As to this clone: Its target is unknown.

Study-wide points: Repertoires from HIV showed CDR3 length ranges narrower than those of controls. Clonal populations expanded prior to ART predominated within the repertoire at all time points.

Sequences were derived from unsorted PBMCs, sampled about 6.6 years after starting antiretroviral therapy. The clonotype comes from a man aged 30-40 years with HIV.

This CDR3 is CASSQGAGVWTEAFF. CDR3 sequence (DNA): TGCGCCAGCAGCCAGGGGGCGGGGGTTTGGACTGAAGCTTTCTTT. The gene calls are TRBV4-1 and TRBJ1-1, with D tentatively TRBD1 (6 bases). Germline V gene data show CDR1 as MGHRA and CDR2 as YSYEKL. The length of the CDR3 is 15 residues. Trimming stripped 3 bases from V and 5 bases from J, with 16 bases between.